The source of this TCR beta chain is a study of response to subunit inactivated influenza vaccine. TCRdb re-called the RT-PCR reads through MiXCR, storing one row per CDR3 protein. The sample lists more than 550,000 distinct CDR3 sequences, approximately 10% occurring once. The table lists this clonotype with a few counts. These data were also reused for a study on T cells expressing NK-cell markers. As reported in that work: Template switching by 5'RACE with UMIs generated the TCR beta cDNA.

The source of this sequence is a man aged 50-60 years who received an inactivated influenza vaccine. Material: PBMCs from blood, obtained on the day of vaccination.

For the CDR3, the DNA is TGTGCCAGCAGCCCTAGGACCCGTCTGCTAGCGGAGAACTCCTACAATGAGCAGTTCTTC. Amino acid sequence: CASSPRTRLLAENSYNEQFF. The chain is built from TRBV7-8 and TRBJ2-1; 7 positions agree with TRBD2. This CDR3 has 20 residues. Germline-derived CDR1 and CDR2 are SGHVS and FQNEAQ. V dropped 5 bases and J dropped 0; count of bases not matched to a gene: 19.